Following are 27 T cell receptor beta chains from one sample sequenced in a study of tumor-infiltrating lymphocytes in primary liver carcinoma (dated by TCRdb to the late 2010s). The run used an Illumina HiSeq 2500. Using a constant-region primer and ProtoScript II reverse transcriptase, TCRbeta-specific cDNA was reverse-transcribed from around 500 ng total RNA. Construction of the TCRbeta libraries relied on three nested rounds of multiplex PCR, following a slightly modified ARM-PCR procedure. Each of the first two PCR rounds ran for approximately 9 cycles using multiplex TRBV1-TRBV30 forward primers together with a Cbeta reverse primer. The public reads were quality trimmed at Q25 with fastp and then assembled into clones with MiXCR by TCRdb, keeping productive beta chains. Under each unique CDR3 protein, matching rows form one entry showing the most common genes and DNA. This sample gives 90,000 to 150,000 distinct CDR3 sequences in total; approximately 68% of them show up just once. More than 8% of the sample goes to the ten largest clones.

Without any cell sorting, total RNA and DNA were co-extracted from approximately 20-30 mg of bulk tissue using the AllPrep DNA/RNA mini kit. Sequenced: tumor-adjacent normal liver tissue. Receptor source: a woman aged 55-70 years with primary liver carcinoma and hepatitis B virus infection.

Concerning this clonotype itself: Given a much more abundant clone one base away, this may be a read error. The CDR3 does not end in the conserved phenylalanine or tryptophan, so this is likely a read error. V gene TRBV5-1 combines with J gene TRBJ1-1; D is unresolved. The germline gives CDR1 SGHRS, CDR2 YFSETQ. This CDR3 comprises 13 residues. V lost 1 base, J lost 1 base, and 5 bases lay in between. This CDR3 reads CASSLRENTEAFL. CDR3 coding DNA: TGCGCCAGCAGCTTGCGGGAGAACACTGAAGCTTTCTTG.

This clonotype was recorded at least ten times. The rearrangement links TRBV12-3 or TRBV12-4 to TRBJ1-4; D is ambiguous. Trimming cost V 5 bases and J 1 base, with 23 bases left between them. The CDR3 is 19 residues long. CDR3 protein: CASSPAGSFGLGTNEKLFF. The CDR3 DNA reads TGTGCCAGCAGTCCCGCCGGGAGCTTTGGGCTCGGAACTAATGAAAAACTGTTTTTT.

As to this clonotype: Mismatch with germline at one junction end may stem from a read error. V is TRBV4-1 and J is TRBJ1-2; a weak D match, TRBD1 (5 bases). Germline CDR1 MGHRA, CDR2 YSYEKL. The CDR3 runs 17 residues. The CDR3 protein is CVSGQDGAGRGDYGYTF. CDR3 DNA: TGCGTCAGCGGCCAAGATGGGGCAGGGAGAGGTGACTATGGCTACACCTTC.

As for this clonotype: With a much larger clone just one base away, this may be a read error. The chain employs TRBV30 and TRBJ2-7; 9 nucleotides line up with TRBD2. From germline, CDR1 is GTSNPN and CDR2 SVGIG (reference sequence). The CDR3 spans 14 residues. V was pared by 4 bases and J by 8 bases, with 12 bases of the junction left unmatched. In DNA form, the CDR3 reads TGTGCCTGGAACGCGGGAGGGGCTGAGTACAAGCAGTACTTC. It translates to CAWNAGGAEYKQYF.

This clonotype was seen a few times. The V and J genes are TRBV29-1 and TRBJ2-1, with D perhaps TRBD1 (6 bases). Germline V lookup: CDR1 SQVTM, CDR2 ANQGSEA. This CDR3 has 15 amino acids. CDR3 DNA sequence: TGCAGTGTTCCCGAGGGGGTAGTGGCCTACAATGAGCAGTTCTTC. Translated, it gives CSVPEGVVAYNEQFF.

On this clonotype itself: Its ends do not fully match the called genes, so a read error is possible. The rearrangement links TRBV6-5 to TRBJ2-1, with D possibly being TRBD1 (5 bases). The length of the CDR3 is 16 residues. Per germline, CDR1 MNHEY and CDR2 SVGAGI. Here the CDR3 reads CTSSYPGHEARNEQFF. CDR3 DNA sequence: TGTACCAGCAGTTACCCAGGACATGAGGCGCGGAATGAGCAGTTCTTC.

About this clonotype itself: The junction departs from germline at one end; a sequencing error may be responsible. This chain connects TRBV6-5 to TRBJ2-2; 11 nucleotides agree with TRBD2. Germline assignment: CDR1 MNHEY and CDR2 SVGAGI. The CDR3 spans 16 residues. CDR3 in DNA: TGTGGCAGCAGACCGACTAGCGGGAAGAACACCGGGGTGCTGTTTTTT. This encodes CGSRPTSGKNTGVLFF.

In the case of this clonotype: It may be a read error: a sequence one base away is much more abundant. V and J are TRBV5-1 and TRBJ2-3; D might be TRBD2 (6 bases). V was cut by 4 bases and J by 4 bases, with 19 bases left in between. From germline, CDR1 is SGHRS and CDR2 YFSETQ. The CDR3 is made up of 16 amino acids. The CDR3 DNA follows: TGCGCCAGCAGCACTACCACGGGAGTAACCCCAGATACGCAGTATTTT. Its protein product is CASSTTTGVTPDTQYF.

As to this clonotype: A much larger clone is a single base away; this may be a read error. The chain recombines TRBV6-4 with TRBJ2-7; no firm D call. V shed 2 bases and J shed 2 bases, with 28 bases lying between them. Germline V gene data show CDR1 as MRHNA and CDR2 as SNTAGT. The CDR3 has 20 residues. The CDR3 bases are TGTGCCAGCAGTGACACCATGCCGGGCCGACTTAGGAAATATACCTACGAGCAGTACTTC. It encodes CASSDTMPGRLRKYTYEQYF.

The chain has TRBV6-1 and TRBJ1-1; TRBD1 is a possible D gene (6 bases). This CDR3 contains 11 residues. The germline V and J ends were trimmed by 7 bases and 4 bases, with 7 bases remaining between them. The germline V gene has CDR1 MNHNS and CDR2 SASEGT. DNA for the CDR3: TGTGCCAGCATAGGGGGCACTGAAGCTTTCTTT. Protein sequence: CASIGGTEAFF.

Remarks on this clonotype: The CDR3 end shows no conserved phenylalanine or tryptophan, and so a read error is likely. CDR3 nucleotide sequence: TGTGCCAGCACCTCCTGGATGTGTACCCAGTACCTC. Its protein is CASTSWMCTQYL. The chain carries TRBV28 and TRBJ2-5, with D uncertain. The CDR3 is made up of 12 amino acids. Deletions cut 7 bases from V and 8 bases from J, with 14 bases between. CDR1 is MDHEN, CDR2 SYDVKM, per germline.

With respect to this clonotype: Germline and junction disagree at one end, which may indicate a read error. The V gene is TRBV6-6, the J gene TRBJ2-1; TRBD2 is a possible D gene (7 bases). There are 18 residues in the CDR3. Germline V gene sequence: CDR1 MNHNY, CDR2 SVGAGI (reference sequence). The CDR3, as DNA: TGTGCCAGCAGTCCCCTGGGGGGCGGGAGAGTCGCCGCTAATGAGCAGCTCTTC. It is translated as CASSPLGGGRVAANEQLF.

A remark on this clonotype: A junction boundary mismatches the germline segment, possibly from a read error. J is TRBJ2-1 and V is TRBV11-2; TRBD2 matches at 8 bases. Germline CDR1 is SGHAT and CDR2 is FQNNGV. This CDR3 is built from 16 residues. The CDR3, as DNA: TGTGCCTGCAGCTTCGCTTCGGGAGGGCCTTGGAATGAGCAGCCCTTC. As protein: CACSFASGGPWNEQPF.

Details on this clonotype: An end of the junction differs from the germline gene, which may be a read error. The chain carries TRBV29-1 and TRBJ2-7; D remains unclear. This CDR3 spans 13 amino acids. Germline V gene data show CDR1 as SQVTM and CDR2 as ANQGSEA. This chain's CDR3 is CSVRKSEAYEQHF. CDR3 bases: TGCAGCGTCAGGAAAAGCGAGGCCTACGAGCAGCACTTC.

Concerning this clonotype: A read error may produce the germline difference seen at one junction end. The V call is TRBV6-5, the J call TRBJ1-2, with D unclear. The length of the CDR3 is 15 residues. CDR1 MNHEY and CDR2 SVGAGI come from the germline V gene. The CDR3 DNA follows: TGTGCCAGTAGTTACGACGGCGGCGGATCGGACTGCTACACCTTC. It yields the protein CASSYDGGGSDCYTF.

The J gene is TRBJ2-7, the V gene TRBV10-3; D tentatively fits TRBD1 or TRBD2 (5 bases each). This CDR3 has 12 amino acids. Trimming took 7 bases from V and 6 from J, leaving 13 bases between them. The germline V gene has CDR1 ENHRY and CDR2 SYGVKD. The CDR3 region has the DNA TGTGCCATCAACGGGGCTGGCTTCGAGCAGTACTTC. This codes for CAINGAGFEQYF.

Concerning this clonotype itself: At one of its ends the junction is not consistent with the germline gene, which may arise from a read error. This chain's CDR3 is CASSLLATRSLQETQNF. The DNA for the CDR3 is TGTGCCAGCAGTTTGTTAGCGACACGCAGTTTACAAGAGACCCAGAACTTC. This chain links TRBV28 with TRBJ2-5; D is perhaps TRBD2 (5 bases). The CDR3 spans 17 residues. Germline V gives CDR1 MDHEN, CDR2 SYDVKM.

Many counts were recorded for this clonotype. The CDR3 bases are TGTGCCAGCAGTAGGACAGGCCCAGGGACCTTC. It codes for CASSRTGPGTF. The chain joins TRBV12-3 or TRBV12-4 to TRBJ1-2; 7 positions agree with TRBD1. The CDR3 runs 11 residues. The ends lost 5 bases at V and 14 bases at J; junction bases unmatched: 8.

Details on this clonotype: The CDR3 does not end in the conserved phenylalanine or tryptophan, so this is likely a read error. V usage is TRBV19 and J usage is TRBJ2-7; tentative D call: TRBD1 (6 bases). Germline V gene data show CDR1 as LNHDA and CDR2 as SQIVND (reference sequence). The CDR3 extends over 12 amino acids. For the CDR3, the DNA is TGTGTCGAAAGGGGGATCGAGGACGAGCAGTACTTA. This gives the protein CVERGIEDEQYL.

Worth noting for this clonotype: One junction end does not reproduce the germline sequence, and a read error may be involved. V usage is TRBV20-1 and J usage is TRBJ1-6; tentatively, D is TRBD1 (6 bases). The CDR3 runs to 16 residues. Per germline, CDR1 DFQATT and CDR2 SNEGSKA (reference sequence). DNA of the CDR3: TGCAGTGCTAGACACAGGGATCTCTCCTATAATTTACCCCTCCACTTT. Protein product: CSARHRDLSYNLPLHF.

Note on this clonotype: Without the conserved terminal phenylalanine or tryptophan, this CDR3 likely stems from a read error. The gene calls are TRBV4-2 and TRBJ1-4; tentative D call: TRBD1 (5 bases). The V end was cut by 4 bases, the J end by 8 bases, with 14 bases between. CDR1 and CDR2 from the germline V gene are LGHNA and YNFKEQ. The CDR3 has 14 amino acids. CDR3 sequence (DNA): TGTGCCAGCAGCCTTTCGAGGGGTAGAGAAAAACTGTTTGTT. This codes for CASSLSRGREKLFV.

Notes on this clonotype: The junction and the germline gene differ at one end; a read error may be behind it. The CDR3 DNA reads as TGTGCCAACAGTCGATGGAGCGGGAGGGTCTCCTACGAGCAGTACTTC. Its protein is CANSRWSGRVSYEQYF. V is TRBV6-2 or TRBV6-3 and J is TRBJ2-7; TRBD2 matches 10 bases. Germline lookup yields CDR1 MNHEY and CDR2 SVGEGT. This CDR3 is 16 amino acids long.

Turning to this clonotype: The junction departs from the called germline gene at one end, perhaps through a read error. The rearrangement joins TRBV11-1 to TRBJ1-5; no definite D call. CDR3 size: 13 residues. Germline V gene sequence: CDR1 SGHAT, CDR2 FQDESV (reference sequence). This CDR3 is CASSFSDNQPQHF. Written as DNA, the CDR3 is TGTGCCAGTAGCTTTTCCGATAATCAGCCCCAGCATTTT.

This clonotype has a handful of counts. CDR3 bases: TGTGCCAGCAGTCAGCAGCGGGCGACCTCCTACGAGCAGTACTTC. This encodes CASSQQRATSYEQYF. The chain combines TRBV28 with TRBJ2-7; TRBD2 might be the D (6 bases). The CDR3 consists of 15 residues. CDR1 and CDR2 (germline): MDHEN, SYDVKM. The V end was cut by 5 bases, the J end by 0 bases, with 14 bases between.

This clonotype was counted ten times or more. V is TRBV10-3 and J is TRBJ2-3, with TRBD2 identical over 8 bases. Looked up from germline, CDR1 is ENHRY and CDR2 is SYGVKD. The trim removed 8 bases at V and 1 base at J, leaving 8 bases unmatched. CDR3 length: 15 residues. CDR3 residues: CAIRKTTSGTDTQYF. CDR3 DNA: TGTGCCATCCGGAAGACGACTAGCGGCACAGATACGCAGTATTTT.

Comment on this clonotype: The junction differs from germline at one of its ends, possibly a read error. V usage is TRBV6-7 and J usage is TRBJ1-1; D gene uncertain. TRBV6-7 is identified as an open reading frame with a role that is uncertain. The length of the CDR3 is 15 residues. The CDR3 sequence is CVSSYSYREDTEAFF. CDR3 DNA sequence: TGTGTCAGCAGTTACTCGTACAGAGAGGACACTGAAGCTTTCTTT.

About this clonotype: A much more abundant neighbour one base away suggests this may be a read error. The chain has TRBV18 and TRBJ2-3; D gene ambiguous. The CDR3 contains 12 residues. Germline CDR1 KGHSH, CDR2 LQKENI. The CDR3 protein is CANSPSTDTQYF. In DNA form, the CDR3 reads TGTGCCAACTCACCGAGCACAGATACGCAGTATTTT. Full variable domain (rest looked up from reference TRBV18 and TRBJ2-3): NAGVMQNPRHLVRRRGQEARLRCSPMKGHSHVYWYRQLPEEGLKFMVYLQKENIIDESGMPKERFSAEFPKEGPSILRIQQVVRGDSAAYFCANSPSTDTQYFGPGTRLTVL.